Listed below are T cell receptor beta chains from one sample, sequenced in a study of blood T cell repertoires in COVID-19. TCRdb's copy holds only in-frame clones and misses some; the assay was immunoSEQ multiplex PCR. The sample has roughly 250,000 clones, about 85% seen once. Sample: peripheral blood. The receptors here all came from a human donor with COVID-19, enrolled during active disease. The donor label of this sample is uncertain. Both conserved end residues are part of each CDR3. D genes are given only for firm matches. A row's size may be missing; if present it is once, few, many or a size class.

V	size	length	D	J	CDR3	DNA
TRBV6-6	-	13	-	TRBJ1-1	CASSYGAGPAAFF	TGTGCCAGCAGTTACGGGGCAGGGCCCGCGGCTTTCTTT
TRBV28	-	13	TRBD1	TRBJ2-7	CALEDRLSYEQYF	TGTGCCCTCGAGGACAGGTTATCCTACGAGCAGTACTTC
TRBV5-1	-	14	-	TRBJ1-4	CASSHGQPNEKLFF	TGCGCCAGCAGCCATGGACAGCCTAATGAAAAACTGTTTTTT
TRBV19	-	14	TRBD1	TRBJ1-1	CASSSTGGITEAFF	TGTGCCAGTAGTTCCACAGGGGGCATCACTGAAGCTTTCTTT
TRBV10-1	-	18	TRBD1	TRBJ1-5	CASSGTAGTGSSNQPQHF	TGCGCCAGCAGTGGAACCGCCGGGACAGGGTCAAGCAATCAGCCCCAGCATTTT
TRBV2	-	15	-	TRBJ1-5	CASSRTSGGNQPQHF	TGTGCCAGCAGTCGGACTTCTGGAGGGAATCAGCCCCAGCATTTT
TRBV18	-	16	-	TRBJ1-1	CASSPRRGSGDTEAFF	TGTGCCAGCTCACCGCGGCGGGGGTCAGGGGACACTGAAGCTTTCTTT
TRBV29-1	-	14	TRBD1	TRBJ2-3	CSVRDREPTDTQYF	TGCAGCGTCCGGGACAGGGAACCCACAGATACGCAGTATTTT
TRBV7-2	-	13	-	TRBJ1-6	CASSLSRNSPLHF	TGTGCCAGCAGCTTATCGAGGAATTCACCCCTCCACTTT
TRBV2	-	13	-	TRBJ1-5	CASSPTGNQPQHF	TGTGCCAGCAGTCCAACAGGGAATCAGCCCCAGCATTTT
TRBV2	-	12	-	TRBJ2-7	CASSVETYEQYF	TGTGCCAGCAGTGTTGAGACCTACGAGCAGTACTTC
TRBV7-2	-	14	TRBD1	TRBJ2-1	CASSLGDRYNEQFF	TGTGCCAGCAGCTTAGGGGACAGATACAATGAGCAGTTCTTC
TRBV28	-	12	-	TRBJ2-2	CASSFGTGELFF	TGTGCCAGCAGTTTCGGCACCGGGGAGCTGTTTTTT
TRBV7-9	-	18	TRBD2	TRBJ2-5	CASSLDGVAALAGETQYF	TGTGCCAGCAGCTTAGATGGGGTTGCTGCACTAGCGGGGGAGACCCAGTACTTC
TRBV30	-	14	-	TRBJ1-1	CAWSGVRGGTEAFF	TGTGCCTGGAGTGGGGTCCGGGGAGGGACTGAAGCTTTCTTT
TRBV7-9	few	16	TRBD1	TRBJ1-5	CASSLGPGGAGQPQHF	TGTGCCAGCAGCTTAGGTCCAGGGGGCGCGGGTCAGCCCCAGCATTTT
TRBV20-1	-	11	-	TRBJ2-7	CSARPYGEQYF	TGCAGTGCTAGACCCTACGGCGAGCAGTACTTC
TRBV4-3	few	16	-	TRBJ2-5	CASSQASGGLQETQYF	TGCGCCAGCAGCCAAGCGTCTGGCGGACTACAAGAGACCCAGTACTTC
TRBV18	once	14	-	TRBJ1-1	CASSLGGGNTEAFF	TGTGCCAGCTCTCTAGGGGGGGGAAACACTGAAGCTTTCTTT
TRBV6-4	few	13	-	TRBJ1-6	CASSEAPGSPLHF	TGTGCCAGCAGTGAGGCCCCGGGGTCACCCCTCCACTTT
TRBV11-1	-	15	TRBD2	TRBJ2-7	CASSAGTSGAYEQYF	TGTGCCAGCAGCGCCGGGACTAGCGGGGCCTACGAGCAGTACTTC
TRBV28	-	16	-	TRBJ2-5	CASSFSSAGLQETQYF	TGTGCCAGCAGTTTCTCGAGTGCGGGGCTCCAAGAGACCCAGTACTTC
TRBV2	-	16	TRBD1	TRBJ1-6	CASIADRGSYNSPLHF	TGTGCCAGCATCGCGGACAGGGGGAGTTATAATTCACCCCTCCACTTT
TRBV6-5	-	13	-	TRBJ1-1	CASHWTDNTEAFF	TGTGCCAGCCATTGGACAGACAACACTGAAGCTTTCTTT
TRBV27	-	15	TRBD1	TRBJ2-7	CASSLAGTGTYEQYF	TGTGCCAGCAGTTTGGCCGGGACAGGGACCTACGAGCAGTACTTC
TRBV13	-	15	TRBD1	TRBJ2-7	CASSLGPGGNNEQYF	TGTGCCAGCAGCCTGGGGCCAGGGGGTAATAACGAGCAGTACTTC
TRBV5-1	-	14	-	TRBJ1-3	CASKPGSGGNTIYF	TGCGCCAGCAAACCAGGGTCAGGTGGAAACACCATATATTTT
TRBV6-5	-	15	TRBD1	TRBJ1-1	CASRAPGGKNTEAFF	TGTGCCAGCAGGGCCCCAGGGGGGAAGAACACTGAAGCTTTCTTT
TRBV6-5	-	15	-	TRBJ1-1	CASSYSGGRGTEAFF	TGTGCCAGCAGTTACTCGGGTGGCCGGGGCACTGAAGCTTTCTTT
TRBV7-2	-	18	TRBD1	TRBJ1-1	CASSLVGGQGRRNTEAFF	TGTGCCAGCAGCTTAGTAGGAGGACAGGGTAGGAGAAACACTGAAGCTTTCTTT
TRBV19	once	12	-	TRBJ2-5	CASSSTRETQYF	TGTGCCAGCTCCAGTACGAGGGAGACCCAGTACTTC